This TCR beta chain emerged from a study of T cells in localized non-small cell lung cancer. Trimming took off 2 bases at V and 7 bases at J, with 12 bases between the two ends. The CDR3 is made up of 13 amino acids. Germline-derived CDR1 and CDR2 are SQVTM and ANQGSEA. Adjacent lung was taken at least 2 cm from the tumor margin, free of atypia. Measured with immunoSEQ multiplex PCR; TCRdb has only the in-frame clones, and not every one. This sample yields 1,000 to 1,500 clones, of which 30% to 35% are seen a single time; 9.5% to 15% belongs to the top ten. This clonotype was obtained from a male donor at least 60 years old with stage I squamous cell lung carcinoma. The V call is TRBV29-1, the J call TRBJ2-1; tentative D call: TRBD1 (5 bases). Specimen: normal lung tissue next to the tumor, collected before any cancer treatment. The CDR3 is CSVEKSRDNEQFF. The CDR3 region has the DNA TGCAGCGTTGAAAAGAGCAGGGATAATGAGCAGTTCTTC.